The 22 T cell receptor beta chains below all came from one sample that was sequenced in a study of blood T cell repertoires in COVID-19. Libraries were prepared by immunoSEQ multiplex PCR; TCRdb keeps only in-frame clonotypes and omits some of them. Of about 140,000 clones listed, over 75% are singletons. The specimen was peripheral blood. The source of these receptors is a woman aged 45-65 years with acute or convalescent COVID-19.

Worth noting for this clone: The same CDR3 also results from other DNA sequences found in this sample. The rearrangement links TRBV6-5 to TRBJ1-1; D is unclear. This CDR3 is built from 13 residues. The V end lost 1 base, the J end lost 1 base, and 4 bases lay between the germline ends. CDR1 MNHEY and CDR2 SVGAGI come from the germline V gene. CDR3 DNA: TGTGCCAGCAGTTACTTGCGGAACACTGAAGCTTTCTTT. It encodes CASSYLRNTEAFF.

This sequence joins TRBV6-5 and TRBJ1-5; maybe TRBD1 (6 bases). V gave up 0 bases and J gave up 4 bases, with 7 bases separating them. The germline V gene encodes CDR1 MNHEY and CDR2 SVGAGI. The CDR3 length is 14 residues. CDR3 loop: CASSYSRGNQPQHF. The CDR3 nucleotides are TGTGCCAGCAGTTACTCGAGGGGGAATCAGCCCCAGCATTTT.

The rearrangement uses TRBV4-1 and TRBJ2-3, with TRBD2 matching 11 bases. The length of the CDR3 is 15 residues. Germline-derived CDR1 and CDR2 are MGHRA and YSYEKL. The trim removed 2 bases at V and 4 bases at J, leaving 2 bases unmatched. This CDR3 reads CASSQLAGGPDTQYF. The CDR3 nucleotides read TGCGCCAGCAGCCAACTAGCGGGAGGTCCAGATACGCAGTATTTT.

This chain connects TRBV27 to TRBJ2-7; D perhaps matches TRBD1 (5 bases). Germline CDR1 is MNHEY and CDR2 is SMNVEV (reference sequence). There are 15 residues in the CDR3. The V end lost 2 bases, the J end lost 0 bases, and 11 bases lay between the germline ends. DNA of the CDR3: TGTGCCAGCAGTTTAATAGGGGCCTCCTCCTACGAGCAGTACTTC. Its translation is CASSLIGASSYEQYF.

The V and J genes are TRBV6-6 and TRBJ2-2; D gene ambiguous. V was trimmed by 8 bases and J by 4 bases, leaving 5 bases between them. This CDR3 has 11 residues. Germline CDR1 and CDR2: MNHNY and SVGAGI (reference sequence). CDR3 sequence: CASSSTGELFF. The CDR3, as DNA: TGTGCCAGCTCCTCCACCGGGGAGCTGTTTTTT.

This clone was seen a single time. The chain employs TRBV12-3 or TRBV12-4 and TRBJ1-5; a possible D gene is TRBD1 (5 bases). V dropped 8 bases and J dropped 6 bases, with 14 bases sitting between them. The CDR3 contains 13 residues. CDR3: CASGTGLGQPQHF. The CDR3 DNA reads TGTGCCAGCGGAACAGGTTTGGGTCAGCCCCAGCATTTT.

The chain has TRBV27 and TRBJ2-3, with a weak D call TRBD2 (5 bases). The CDR3 totals 15 residues. Germline V gene data show CDR1 as MNHEY and CDR2 as SMNVEV (reference sequence). V was shortened by 11 bases and J by 0 bases, with 18 bases between the two germline ends. The CDR3: CAPRRGEASTDTQYF. CDR3 DNA sequence: TGTGCCCCACGCCGGGGTGAGGCTAGCACAGATACGCAGTATTTT.

The V and J genes are TRBV10-2 and TRBJ2-2, with TRBD2 identical over 15 bases. CDR3 length: 17 amino acids. Germline V CDR1 and CDR2: WSHSY, SAAADI. V gave up 10 bases and J gave up 0 bases; unmatched junction bases: 6. The DNA of the CDR3 is TGCGCCACCGGACTAGCGGGAGGGCGGGCGAACACCGGGGAGCTGTTTTTT. The encoded protein is CATGLAGGRANTGELFF.

The V gene is TRBV3-1 (or the pseudogene TRBV3-2), the J gene TRBJ1-5, with 10 nucleotides matching TRBD1. The trim removed 3 bases at V and 0 bases at J, leaving 8 bases unmatched. Germline-derived CDR1 and CDR2 are LGHDT and YNNKEL (reference sequence). The CDR3 totals 18 residues. The CDR3, as DNA: TGTGCCAGCAGCCAGCGGACAGGGGGAAGATATAGCAATCAGCCCCAGCATTTT. It codes for CASSQRTGGRYSNQPQHF.

CDR3 loop: CATSRGLQGSSYNEQFF. The CDR3 DNA sequence: TGTGCCACCAGCAGAGGCTTACAGGGGAGCTCCTACAATGAGCAGTTCTTC. V is TRBV15 and J is TRBJ2-1; 7 bases are shared with TRBD1. CDR3 length: 17 residues. CDR1 and CDR2 (germline): LNHNV, YYDKDF (reference sequence). The trim removed 1 base at V and 0 bases at J, leaving 6 bases unmatched.

The rearrangement uses TRBV18 and TRBJ2-5; D gene unclear. Trimming removed 6 bases from V and 2 bases from J, with 7 bases in between. The CDR3 contains 12 residues. Germline assignment: CDR1 KGHSH and CDR2 LQKENI. Written as DNA, the CDR3 is TGTGCCAGCTCGGGCTTTCAAGAGACCCAGTACTTC. Its protein product is CASSGFQETQYF.

This clone was seen just once. The rearrangement links TRBV6-5 to TRBJ1-1; D unresolved. The CDR3 is 13 residues long. With 2 bases removed from V and 5 bases from J, the gap between germline ends came to 9 bases. CDR1 and CDR2 from the germline V gene are MNHEY and SVGAGI. CDR3 bases: TGTGCCAGCAGTTACCTTGGAGCGACTGAAGCTTTCTTT. Protein sequence: CASSYLGATEAFF.

CDR3 sequence reads: CASSSYGTGVNEQFF. The CDR3 region has the DNA TGTGCCAGCAGTTCTTACGGGACAGGGGTCAATGAGCAGTTCTTC. The J gene is TRBJ2-1, the V gene TRBV6-2 or TRBV6-3; 10 bases are a match to TRBD1. CDR1 and CDR2 (germline): MNHEY, SVGEGT. This CDR3 has 15 amino acids. J lost 6 bases, V lost 4 bases, and 6 bases had no gene match.

The rearrangement links TRBV5-8 to TRBJ1-2; D is unclear. The CDR3 totals 11 residues. CDR1 is SGHTS, CDR2 YDEGEE, per germline. The ends were cut back, 4 bases at V and 5 bases at J, with 6 bases in the middle. The CDR3 bases are TGTGCCAGCAGCCCAAATTATGGCTACACCTTC. This sequence encodes CASSPNYGYTF. Looking up the rest from reference TRBV5-8 and TRBJ1-2 gives the full variable domain: EAGVTQSPTHLIKTRGQQATLRCSPISGHTSVYWYQQALGLGLQFLLWYDEGEERNRGNFPPRFSGRQFPNYSSELNVNALELEDSALYLCASSPNYGYTFGSGTRLTVV.

This chain links TRBV28 with TRBJ1-4; D possibly corresponds to TRBD1 (5 bases). V lost 6 bases and J 11 bases, leaving 16 bases between the germline ends. The CDR3 length is 13 residues. The V gene's germline CDR1 is MDHEN and CDR2 SYDVKM. CDR3 nucleotides: TGTGCCAGCAGCCTCGGGGGGGTGATGAAACTGTTTTTT. Its translation is CASSLGGVMKLFF.

The chain recombines TRBV5-4 with TRBJ2-5; 13 bases match TRBD2. The length of the CDR3 is 15 residues. Trimming cost V 5 bases and J 2 bases; bases outside gene matches: 3. Germline V gives CDR1 SGHNT, CDR2 YYREEE (reference sequence). The CDR3 protein is CASSMGLAGQETQYF. CDR3 DNA: TGTGCCAGCAGTATGGGACTAGCGGGGCAAGAGACCCAGTACTTC.

The V call is TRBV6-5, the J call TRBJ1-6, with 7 bases matching TRBD1. Losses at the gene ends were 5 bases for V and 9 bases for J; bases not matched to a gene: 7. Germline values: CDR1 MNHEY, CDR2 SVGAGI. The CDR3 length is 14 residues. Here the CDR3 reads CASSRGQGISPLHF. CDR3 DNA sequence: TGTGCCAGCAGTAGGGGGCAGGGCATTTCACCCCTCCACTTT.

V and J are TRBV7-2 and TRBJ1-4; maybe TRBD1 (5 bases). The CDR3 is 16 amino acids. Trimming took off 5 bases at V and 8 bases at J, with 21 bases between the two ends. Per the germline V gene, CDR1 is SGHTA and CDR2 is FQGNSA. CDR3 in DNA: TGTGCCAGCAGCGAAGGGGCAGTAAGGTGGATGGAAAAACTGTTTTTT. Its translation: CASSEGAVRWMEKLFF.

The chain has TRBV6-5 and TRBJ2-7; D perhaps matches TRBD1 (5 bases). The CDR3 totals 15 residues. V lost 8 bases and J lost 7, with 24 bases in between. CDR1 is MNHEY, CDR2 SVGAGI, per germline. The CDR3, as DNA: TGTGCCAGCGCCTTAATGACAGCTACCTCTGGGGAGCAGTACTTC. It translates to CASALMTATSGEQYF.

The rearrangement uses TRBV4-1 and TRBJ2-1; TRBD2 matches 12 bases. The junction had 10 bases not matched to a gene; V was cut back by 0 bases and J by 7 bases. Germline-derived CDR1 and CDR2 are MGHRA and YSYEKL. The CDR3 is 18 amino acids. The CDR3 DNA reads TGCGCCAGCAGCCAAGATGCCGAACTAGCGGGGGGAAGAAATGAGCAGTTCTTC. Protein: CASSQDAELAGGRNEQFF.

The gene calls are TRBV5-1 and TRBJ1-1; 9 bases are shared with TRBD1. Germline CDR1 is SGHRS and CDR2 is YFSETQ. Losses at the gene ends were 2 bases for V and 1 base for J; bases not matched to a gene: 3. This CDR3 is 15 amino acids long. DNA of the CDR3: TGCGCCAGCAGCTTACAGGGGGCAACGAACACTGAAGCTTTCTTT. Its translation: CASSLQGATNTEAFF. Together with reference TRBV5-1 and TRBJ1-1, the CDR3 gives the full variable domain: KAGVTQTPRYLIKTRGQQVTLSCSPISGHRSVSWYQQTPGQGLQFLFEYFSETQRNKGNFPGRFSGRQFSNSRSEMNVSTLELGDSALYLCASSLQGATNTEAFFGQGTRLTVV.

This clone was counted only a few times. V gene TRBV3-1 (or the pseudogene TRBV3-2) combines with J gene TRBJ1-6, with TRBD1 matching over 11 bases. The ends lost 4 bases at V and 13 bases at J; junction bases unmatched: 9. CDR1 is LGHDT, CDR2 YNNKEL, per germline (reference sequence). This CDR3 spans 15 amino acids. CDR3 bases: TGTGCCAGCAGCCCACCCGGGACAGGGGGTGGGCCCCTCCACTTT. Translation gives CASSPPGTGGGPLHF.